This entry features one T cell receptor (beta chain) sequence. The data were taken from a study of blood T cell repertoires in COVID-19. The germline V gene encodes CDR1 SGHAT and CDR2 FQNNGV. V gave up 4 bases and J gave up 4 bases; unmatched junction bases: 7. The CDR3 is 15 amino acids. Profiling relied on immunoSEQ multiplex PCR, and the TCRdb table lists in-frame clones only, not all of them. The profile shows approximately 280,000 clones, approximately 88% of them singletons. Sample: peripheral blood. The chain employs TRBV11-2 and TRBJ2-3, with 8 positions matching TRBD2. The origin of this receptor is a man aged 18 to 29 with active or convalescent COVID-19. This CDR3 reads CASSSGTSRADTQYF. The CDR3 bases are TGTGCCAGCAGCTCGGGGACTAGTAGGGCAGATACGCAGTATTTT.